These 18 T cell receptor beta chains originate from one sample sequenced in a study of early T cells in non-severe SARS-CoV-2 infection. A single record per CDR3 protein comes from TCRdb applying MiXCR to the 5' RACE reads. The repertoire includes approximately 22,000 distinct CDR3 sequences, less than 5% of them detected once, and around 21% sits in the top ten. The sequenced sample was whole blood. Receptor source: an adult who was a healthcare worker with PCR-confirmed SARS-CoV-2 infection or an uninfected control (not recorded which).

This clonotype was seen a handful of times. The gene calls are TRBV7-2 and TRBJ1-3; the D gene is possibly TRBD1 (6 bases). The ends were cut back, 2 bases at V and 2 bases at J, with 19 bases in the middle. This CDR3 contains 18 residues. Germline assignment: CDR1 SGHTA and CDR2 FQGNSA. Here the CDR3 DNA reads TGTGCCAGCAGCTTATTTGCCGGCCCACAGGGAACTGGAAACACCATATATTTT. Translating it yields CASSLFAGPQGTGNTIYF.

The chain has TRBV28 and TRBJ2-2; 7 bases are shared with TRBD2. This CDR3 comprises 15 residues. In germline, CDR1 is MDHEN, CDR2 SYDVKM. V trimming: 6 bases; J trimming: 5 bases; junction bases outside the gene matches: 9. In DNA, the CDR3 is TGTGCCAGCAGCACCGGGACTATCCGAACCGGGGAGCTGTTTTTT. It translates to CASSTGTIRTGELFF.

At least ten counts were recorded for this clonotype. The rearrangement links TRBV19 to TRBJ2-5, with 12 bases aligning to TRBD1. This CDR3 contains 16 residues. CDR1 and CDR2 (germline): LNHDA, SQIVND (reference sequence). V gave up 4 bases and J gave up 5 bases; unmatched junction bases: 8. The CDR3 DNA reads as TGTGCCAGTAGTACTCCGGCCGGGACAGGGGGCGAGACCCAGTACTTC. This gives the protein CASSTPAGTGGETQYF.

This clonotype has ten or more counts. Here the CDR3 DNA reads TGTGCCAGCAGTCAGGACAGGGTCGGCACAGATACGCAGTATTTT. This codes for CASSQDRVGTDTQYF. This chain links TRBV11-2 with TRBJ2-3; 8 bases agree with TRBD1. The CDR3 runs 15 residues. CDR1 and CDR2 (germline): SGHAT, FQNNGV. Losses at the gene ends were 6 bases for V and 1 base for J; bases not matched to a gene: 6. The whole variable domain, filled in from reference TRBV11-2 and TRBJ2-3, reads EAGVAQSPRYKIIEKRQSVAFWCNPISGHATLYWYQQILGQGPKLLIQFQNNGVVDDSQLPKDRFSAERLKGVDSTLKIQPAKLEDSAVYLCASSQDRVGTDTQYFGPGTRLTVL.

In its sample, this clonotype was seen many times. This chain connects TRBV4-2 to TRBJ2-4; D remains unclear. V lost 4 bases and J lost 1, with 8 bases in between. Germline CDR1 and CDR2: LGHNA and YNFKEQ. The CDR3 totals 14 residues. CDR3 DNA: TGTGCCAGCAGCCGTGAAGGGGCCAAAAACATTCAGTACTTC. Encoded protein: CASSREGAKNIQYF.

This clonotype occurred many times. This rearrangement joins TRBV28 to TRBJ1-6, with D unresolved. Germline V gene lookup returns CDR1 MDHEN and CDR2 SYDVKM. The CDR3 covers 13 residues. The CDR3 sequence is CGIGSSYNSPLHF. CDR3 sequence (DNA): TGTGGGATTGGGAGCTCCTATAATTCACCCCTCCACTTT.

This clonotype was seen repeatedly, ten times or more. This chain joins TRBV19 and TRBJ1-5; D perhaps matches TRBD1 (5 bases). CDR3 length: 13 residues. V lost 5 bases and J lost 6, with 11 bases in between. Germline CDR1 LNHDA, CDR2 SQIVND (reference sequence). CDR3 in amino acids: CASSPLGVQPQHF. CDR3 nucleotides: TGTGCCAGTAGTCCCTTGGGGGTTCAGCCCCAGCATTTT.

This clonotype appeared many times. The chain uses TRBV7-3 and TRBJ2-1; TRBD2 is a possible D gene (6 bases). Germline loops: CDR1 SGHTA, CDR2 FQGTGA. The CDR3 is made up of 15 amino acids. V was shortened by 7 bases and J by 9 bases, with 22 bases between the two germline ends. The CDR3, as DNA: TGTGCCAGCACCAAAGGAGGGACTCCGGGCGGTGAGCAGTTCTTC. Its protein is CASTKGGTPGGEQFF.

There are many counts of this clonotype. V usage is TRBV11-2 and J usage is TRBJ2-1, with D possibly being TRBD1 (5 bases). CDR1 SGHAT and CDR2 FQNNGV come from the germline V gene. Trimming took off 5 bases at V and 8 bases at J, with 16 bases between the two ends. The CDR3 is made up of 14 amino acids. In nucleotides, the CDR3 is TGTGCCAGCAGCGCTACATCCCAGGGCCATGAGCAGTTCTTC. It codes for CASSATSQGHEQFF.

This clonotype came up many times. The chain's CDR3 is CSVVQPISYEQYF. The CDR3, as DNA: TGCAGCGTTGTCCAACCCATTTCCTACGAGCAGTACTTC. V gene TRBV29-1 combines with J gene TRBJ2-7; D not resolved. The CDR3 has 13 amino acids. V dropped 4 bases and J dropped 1 base, with 11 bases sitting between them. CDR1 is SQVTM, CDR2 ANQGSEA, per germline.

The J gene is TRBJ2-4, the V gene TRBV4-2; TRBD2 is a possible D gene (6 bases). Trimming shortened V by 0 bases and J by 5 bases, and 20 bases separated the two germline ends. The CDR3 contains 18 residues. Germline loops: CDR1 LGHNA, CDR2 YNFKEQ. CDR3 bases: TGTGCCAGCAGCCAAGATTCCCCATTGGGGCGGGAAGAAAACATTCAGTACTTC. The encoded protein is CASSQDSPLGREENIQYF.

At least ten counts were recorded for this clonotype. The rearrangement links TRBV6-2 or TRBV6-3 to TRBJ2-1, with TRBD2 matching 8 bases. Germline V gene lookup returns CDR1 MNHEY and CDR2 SVGEGT. This CDR3 region has 15 residues. J was trimmed by 4 bases and V by 4 bases; bases with no gene match: 6. The CDR3 bases are TGTGCCAGCAGTTCACTAGCGGTCCTATACAATGAGCAGTTCTTC. Translation: CASSSLAVLYNEQFF.

This clonotype occurred a few times. The chain uses TRBV6-6 and TRBJ2-7; D possibly corresponds to TRBD2 (6 bases). CDR3 length: 14 residues. Germline CDR1 and CDR2: MNHNY and SVGAGI (reference sequence). The ends were cut back, 6 bases at V and 0 bases at J, with 12 bases in the middle. The CDR3 bases are TGTGCCAGCAGGGGGAGGTCCAGCTCCTACGAGCAGTACTTC. It codes for CASRGRSSSYEQYF.

The gene calls are TRBV6-2 or TRBV6-3 and TRBJ2-1, with 7 nucleotides matching TRBD2. After removal of 3 bases from V and 0 bases from J, the junction contained 14 bases not matched to a gene. CDR1 is MNHEY, CDR2 SVGEGT, per germline. CDR3 length: 19 amino acids. The CDR3 spells CASSYPLADDADSYNEQFF. As DNA, the CDR3 is TGTGCCAGCAGTTATCCTCTAGCGGACGACGCTGACTCCTACAATGAGCAGTTCTTC.

The chain has TRBV7-2 and TRBJ1-5, with D possibly TRBD1 on 5 matching bases. Germline V lookup: CDR1 SGHTA, CDR2 FQGNSA. This CDR3 region has 15 residues. V lost 3 bases, J lost 5 bases, and 14 bases lay in between. CDR3 in DNA: TGTGCCAGCAGCTTCAGGGCAATGACTGATCAGCCCCAGCATTTT. Protein: CASSFRAMTDQPQHF.

This clonotype appeared many times. This chain connects TRBV13 to TRBJ2-7; the match to TRBD1 covers 7 bases. The J segment lost 10 bases and the V segment lost 5 bases, leaving 26 bases of the junction unmatched. Per germline, CDR1 PRHDT and CDR2 FYEKMQ (reference sequence). CDR3 length: 18 amino acids. The chain's CDR3 is CASSKRDRLTLLRVEQYF. Written as DNA, the CDR3 is TGTGCCAGCAGCAAACGGGACAGACTCACTCTCCTACGAGTAGAACAGTACTTC. Based on the CDR3 plus reference TRBV13 and TRBJ2-7, the full variable domain is AAGVIQSPRHLIKEKRETATLKCYPIPRHDTVYWYQQGPGQDPQFLISFYEKMQSDKGSIPDRFSAQQFSDYHSELNMSSLELGDSALYFCASSKRDRLTLLRVEQYFGPGTRLTVT.

This clonotype showed up many times. The rearrangement joins TRBV6-2 or TRBV6-3 to TRBJ2-1, with 7 bases that match TRBD1. V gave up 2 bases and J gave up 6 bases; unmatched junction bases: 4. Germline-derived CDR1 and CDR2 are MNHEY and SVGEGT. CDR3 length: 14 residues. The CDR3 spells CASSYPGTANEQFF. The CDR3 DNA sequence: TGTGCCAGCAGTTACCCTGGGACAGCCAATGAGCAGTTCTTC.

Notes on this clonotype: This may be a read error: a much more frequent sequence differs by one nucleotide. The missing conserved phenylalanine or tryptophan at the end of this CDR3 makes a read error likely. The chain uses TRBV20-1 and TRBJ2-1, with 9 bases fitting TRBD2. The CDR3 has 14 amino acids. The trim removed 5 bases at V and 9 bases at J, leaving 11 bases unmatched. Germline V gives CDR1 DFQATT, CDR2 SNEGSKA (reference sequence). As DNA, the CDR3 is TGCAGTGCTCCGACTAGCGGATTGCTTCGTGAGCAGTTCCTC. This translates into CSAPTSGLLREQFL.